These 31 T cell receptor beta chains were all obtained from the same sample, sequenced in a study of OX40 agonist ivuxolimab in advanced cancers. Sequencing used immunoSEQ multiplex PCR; TCRdb keeps in-frame clones, though not all of them. The table records about 64,000 clones, around 89% of them present only once. Material: CD4+ or CD8+ T cells sorted from blood, obtained in a trial of the OX40 agonist ivuxolimab. The receptors here all came from an adult with an advanced solid tumor such as melanoma, head and neck, liver or kidney cancer.

The CDR3 region has the DNA TGTGCCAGCACTTTGAATGACTACAATGAGCAGTTCTTC. Its protein is CASTLNDYNEQFF. The chain uses TRBV28 and TRBJ2-1; D remains unclear. The CDR3 sequence is 13 residues long. Trimming cost V 7 bases and J 3 bases, with 10 bases left between them. Germline V gives CDR1 MDHEN, CDR2 SYDVKM.

This chain's CDR3 is CASSGGTGGSDEKLFF. The CDR3 DNA follows: TGTGCCAGCAGTGGGGGGACAGGGGGCTCAGATGAAAAACTGTTTTTT. The genes are TRBV6-4 and TRBJ1-4, with 12 bases identical to TRBD1. The CDR3 spans 16 residues. Trimming cost V 4 bases and J 6 bases; bases outside gene matches: 6. Germline values: CDR1 MRHNA, CDR2 SNTAGT.

This clone was observed a single time. The chain couples TRBV9 to TRBJ2-1, with D possibly TRBD1 on 6 matching bases. Between the trimmed V and J ends, which lost 0 bases and 7 bases, there was a span of 20 bases. Germline CDR1 is SGDLS and CDR2 is YYNGEE. The length of the CDR3 is 17 residues. The CDR3 loop is CASSVANRAPVGNEQFF. CDR3 bases: TGTGCCAGCAGCGTAGCTAACAGGGCTCCCGTCGGGAATGAGCAGTTCTTC.

Only a few counts were recorded for this clone. V gene TRBV27 combines with J gene TRBJ2-7; weak D call: TRBD2 (6 bases). Germline loops: CDR1 MNHEY, CDR2 SMNVEV (reference sequence). CDR3 size: 16 residues. The V end lost 7 bases, the J end lost 4 bases, and 23 bases lay between the germline ends. The DNA of the CDR3 is TGTGCCAGCAACAGTCGGCTGGGCGGGGCCGTGTACGAGCAGTACTTC. Translated: CASNSRLGGAVYEQYF.

The chain is built from TRBV5-4 and TRBJ1-1, with D unresolved. Trimming stripped 4 bases from V and 3 bases from J, with 16 bases between. Germline V gives CDR1 SGHNT, CDR2 YYREEE (reference sequence). The CDR3 has 15 amino acids. Here the CDR3 reads CASSDPKKGDTEAFF. The CDR3 DNA follows: TGTGCCAGCAGCGACCCAAAAAAAGGCGACACTGAAGCTTTCTTT.

The chain carries TRBV6-5 and TRBJ2-7; D might be TRBD1 (7 bases). The CDR3 spans 12 residues. Germline lookup yields CDR1 MNHEY and CDR2 SVGAGI. V dropped 8 bases and J dropped 6 bases, with 14 bases sitting between them. CDR3 amino acids: CASQRQGGEQYF. DNA for the CDR3: TGTGCCAGCCAAAGACAGGGAGGCGAGCAGTACTTC.

The count of this clone is one. This sequence joins TRBV10-2 and TRBJ2-7, with 8 positions matching TRBD1. After removal of 7 bases from V and 2 bases from J, the junction contained 7 bases not matched to a gene. CDR1 WSHSY and CDR2 SAAADI come from the germline V gene. The CDR3 is made up of 14 amino acids. CDR3 amino acids: CASNPGTGTYEQYF. The CDR3 nucleotides are TGCGCCAGCAACCCCGGGACAGGTACCTACGAGCAGTACTTC.

The V gene is TRBV21-1, the J gene TRBJ2-5. TRBV21-1 is an annotated pseudogene. This CDR3 is built from 11 residues. The CDR3 sequence: CASSNQETQYF. The CDR3 DNA reads TGTGCCAGCAGCAACCAAGAGACCCAGTACTTC.

The V and J genes are TRBV27 and TRBJ2-7; D tentatively fits TRBD1 or TRBD2 (5 bases each). The CDR3 contains 15 residues. Trimming took 2 bases from V and 0 from J, leaving 11 bases between them. Germline V lookup: CDR1 MNHEY, CDR2 SMNVEV (reference sequence). Here the CDR3 reads CASSLEGRGSYEQYF. The CDR3 bases are TGTGCCAGCAGTTTAGAGGGACGAGGCTCCTACGAGCAGTACTTC.

The rearrangement links TRBV19 to TRBJ2-4, with D uncertain. Germline V gene sequence: CDR1 LNHDA, CDR2 SQIVND (reference sequence). Trimming removed 4 bases at V and 0 bases at J, with 4 bases between. The CDR3 sequence is 13 residues long. CDR3 in amino acids: CASSTLAKNIQYF. CDR3 in DNA: TGTGCCAGTAGTACTCTAGCCAAAAACATTCAGTACTTC.

This clone was seen only once. The chain uses TRBV6-6 and TRBJ2-7; maybe TRBD1 (6 bases). Germline-derived CDR1 and CDR2 are MNHNY and SVGAGI (reference sequence). V dropped 4 bases and J dropped 0 bases, with 13 bases sitting between them. The CDR3 has 15 residues. The CDR3 region is CASSSPGHSSYEQYF. For the CDR3, the DNA is TGTGCCAGCAGTTCCCCGGGACACAGCTCCTACGAGCAGTACTTC.

This clone was detected once. The J gene is TRBJ1-4, the V gene TRBV29-1; D gene uncertain. Germline CDR1 is SQVTM and CDR2 is ANQGSEA. With 4 bases removed from V and 8 bases from J, the gap between germline ends came to 5 bases. The CDR3 extends over 10 amino acids. The CDR3 region is CSVAHEKLFF. The CDR3, as DNA: TGCAGCGTTGCACACGAAAAACTGTTTTTT.

This clone was counted between two and nine times. The V gene is TRBV5-1, the J gene TRBJ2-7, with 11 bases that match TRBD1. CDR1 is SGHRS and CDR2 is YFSETQ in the germline V gene. CDR3 length: 14 residues. Losses at the gene ends were 1 base for V and 6 bases for J; bases not matched to a gene: 3. Here the CDR3 reads CASSLWTGGAEQYF. In nucleotides, the CDR3 is TGCGCCAGCAGCTTGTGGACAGGGGGCGCCGAGCAGTACTTC.

The genes are TRBV7-8 and TRBJ2-3; no firm D call. The germline V gene has CDR1 SGHVS and CDR2 FQNEAQ. This CDR3 is 14 amino acids long. V lost 3 bases and J lost 3, with 10 bases in between. The CDR3 here is CASSFITVTDTQYF. CDR3 bases: TGTGCCAGCAGCTTTATAACCGTAACAGATACGCAGTATTTT.

The chain links TRBV5-1 to TRBJ2-1; D is perhaps TRBD1 or TRBD2 (5 bases each). The CDR3 is 15 residues long. Trimming pared 0 bases from V and 4 bases from J, leaving 11 bases between. CDR1 is SGHRS, CDR2 YFSETQ, per germline. CDR3 nucleotide sequence: TGCGCCAGCAGCTTGGGGACGGGGCGGTACAATGAGCAGTTCTTC. Encoded protein: CASSLGTGRYNEQFF.

The J gene is TRBJ2-2, the V gene TRBV7-9, with TRBD2 matching 14 bases. In germline, CDR1 is SEHNR, CDR2 FQNEAQ (reference sequence). The V gene end was trimmed by 5 bases and the J gene end by 6 bases; junction bases not matched to a gene: 8. The CDR3 sequence is 17 residues long. The CDR3 coding sequence is TGTGCCAGCAGCGCCGGACTAGCGGGAGGAAACGCCGGGGAGCTGTTTTTT. Protein: CASSAGLAGGNAGELFF.

This clone was seen only once. This chain joins TRBV11-2 and TRBJ1-3; D is possibly TRBD1 (5 bases). The CDR3 runs 15 residues. CDR1 is SGHAT and CDR2 is FQNNGV in the germline V gene. Trimming took 3 bases from V and 0 from J, leaving 9 bases between them. CDR3 sequence (DNA): TGTGCCAGCAGCTTTGGGGGGTCCTCTGGAAACACCATATATTTT. Translation: CASSFGGSSGNTIYF.

This clone was seen only once. The V call is TRBV18, the J call TRBJ2-3; D is possibly TRBD2 (6 bases). The CDR3 is made up of 15 amino acids. Trimming cost V 2 bases and J 1 base, with 10 bases left between them. CDR1 and CDR2 from the germline V gene are KGHSH and LQKENI. The CDR3 DNA reads as TGTGCCAGCTCACCAGCTAGCGTGGGCACAGATACGCAGTATTTT. Its translation: CASSPASVGTDTQYF.

The chain is built from TRBV7-8 and TRBJ1-5, with TRBD1 matching over 9 bases. V was clipped by 5 bases and J by 6 bases; unmatched bases: 20. This CDR3 is built from 19 residues. CDR1 and CDR2 from the germline V gene are SGHVS and FQNEAQ. CDR3 in DNA: TGTGCCAGCAGCCTCGGCTCAATCGTGGGACAGGGTAAATCTCAGCCCCAGCATTTT. Its protein is CASSLGSIVGQGKSQPQHF.

This rearrangement joins TRBV6-5 to TRBJ2-5; the D is unclear. The germline V and J ends were trimmed by 6 bases and 4 bases, with 15 bases remaining between them. Germline loops: CDR1 MNHEY, CDR2 SVGAGI. The CDR3 is 14 amino acids. CDR3 sequence: CASRAGWAGETQYF. As DNA, the CDR3 is TGTGCCAGCAGGGCCGGGTGGGCAGGAGAGACCCAGTACTTC.

This clone came up a few times. V gene TRBV27 combines with J gene TRBJ1-2, with D tentatively TRBD1 (5 bases). V lost 7 bases to trimming and J lost 8 bases, with 23 bases between them. CDR1 is MNHEY, CDR2 SMNVEV, per germline (reference sequence). The CDR3 totals 15 residues. Here the CDR3 reads CASTAIGAGKLGYTF. The CDR3 bases are TGTGCCAGCACCGCAATAGGGGCAGGGAAGTTGGGCTACACCTTC.

Comments on this clone: At one of its ends the junction is not consistent with the germline gene, which may arise from a read error. The chain employs TRBV7-7 and TRBJ2-3; tentative D call: TRBD2 (6 bases). Germline V gives CDR1 SSHAT, CDR2 FNYEAQ (reference sequence). The CDR3 loop spans 15 amino acids. CDR3 in amino acids: CASSFRAGFPDTQYF. CDR3 nucleotide sequence: TGTGCTAGCAGCTTCAGGGCGGGGTTTCCAGATACGCAGTATTTT.

This rearrangement joins TRBV5-1 to TRBJ2-7; possible D gene TRBD1, 6 bases. Per the germline V gene, CDR1 is SGHRS and CDR2 is YFSETQ. CDR3 size: 13 residues. The ends were cut back, 4 bases at V and 3 bases at J, with 11 bases in the middle. This chain's CDR3 is CASSIEDSYEQYF. In nucleotides, the CDR3 is TGCGCCAGCAGCATAGAGGACAGCTACGAGCAGTACTTC.

V and J are TRBV6-6 and TRBJ2-3; D is undetermined. This CDR3 has 15 amino acids. Trimming took 4 bases from V and 2 from J, leaving 13 bases between them. In germline, CDR1 is MNHNY, CDR2 SVGAGI (reference sequence). This chain's CDR3 is CASSSPQASTDTQYF. The CDR3, as DNA: TGTGCCAGCAGTTCTCCTCAAGCGTCCACAGATACGCAGTATTTT.

The chain is built from TRBV7-9 and TRBJ2-1; D tentatively reads TRBD1 or TRBD2 (5 bases each). This CDR3 contains 12 residues. V dropped 10 bases and J dropped 5 bases, with 12 bases sitting between them. The germline V gene has CDR1 SEHNR and CDR2 FQNEAQ (reference sequence). The CDR3 is CATSRGDNEQFF. CDR3 DNA: TGTGCCACCTCGCGAGGGGACAATGAGCAGTTCTTC.

V gene TRBV6-5 combines with J gene TRBJ1-5; D may be TRBD1 (6 bases). The V gene lost 10 bases and the J gene lost 2 bases, with 15 bases spanning the gap. CDR1 MNHEY and CDR2 SVGAGI come from the germline V gene. There are 14 residues in the CDR3. CDR3 region: CATADSLGNQPQHF. The CDR3 DNA reads as TGTGCCACCGCGGACAGTCTGGGCAATCAGCCCCAGCATTTT.

In nucleotides, the CDR3 is TGCGCCAGCAGCTCTCGGGCAGGACTATACAATGAGCAGTTCTTC. Translated, it gives CASSSRAGLYNEQFF. The rearrangement joins TRBV10-1 to TRBJ2-1, with D perhaps TRBD2 (6 bases). This CDR3 contains 15 residues. Per germline, CDR1 WNHNN and CDR2 SYGVQD (reference sequence). The ends were cut back, 6 bases at V and 4 bases at J, with 16 bases in the middle.

This clone was detected only once. The V and J genes are TRBV28 and TRBJ2-7; 11 bases line up with TRBD2. J gave up 6 bases and V 6 bases, and 7 bases lay outside the gene matches. Per germline, CDR1 MDHEN and CDR2 SYDVKM. The CDR3 is made up of 14 amino acids. This CDR3 reads CASRLAGEGFEQYF. The CDR3 bases are TGTGCCAGCAGACTAGCGGGAGAAGGTTTCGAGCAGTACTTC.

The rearrangement uses TRBV5-5 and TRBJ2-7, with 8 bases lining up with TRBD2. Germline values: CDR1 SGHKS, CDR2 YYEKEE (reference sequence). There are 15 residues in the CDR3. With 2 bases clipped from V and 4 bases from J, the junction kept 8 bases outside the gene matches. CDR3 bases: TGTGCCAGCAGCTTAGCGGGAGTAAGCTCTTACGAGCAGTACTTC. It encodes CASSLAGVSSYEQYF.

CDR3 in DNA: TGTGCCAGCAGTCTCCGTTTGAGGGAGACCCAGTACTTC. It codes for CASSLRLRETQYF. The rearrangement uses TRBV28 and TRBJ2-5; no definite D call. Germline V gene sequence: CDR1 MDHEN, CDR2 SYDVKM. V was pared by 5 bases and J by 5 bases, with 12 bases between. The CDR3 spans 13 residues.

The chain is built from TRBV28 and TRBJ1-2; D is undetermined. This CDR3 is 15 amino acids long. V was trimmed by 6 bases and J by 2 bases, leaving 16 bases between them. Germline-derived CDR1 and CDR2 are MDHEN and SYDVKM. The CDR3 protein is CASRLSTLGNYGYTF. The CDR3 coding sequence is TGTGCCAGCAGACTATCGACGCTAGGCAACTATGGCTACACCTTC.